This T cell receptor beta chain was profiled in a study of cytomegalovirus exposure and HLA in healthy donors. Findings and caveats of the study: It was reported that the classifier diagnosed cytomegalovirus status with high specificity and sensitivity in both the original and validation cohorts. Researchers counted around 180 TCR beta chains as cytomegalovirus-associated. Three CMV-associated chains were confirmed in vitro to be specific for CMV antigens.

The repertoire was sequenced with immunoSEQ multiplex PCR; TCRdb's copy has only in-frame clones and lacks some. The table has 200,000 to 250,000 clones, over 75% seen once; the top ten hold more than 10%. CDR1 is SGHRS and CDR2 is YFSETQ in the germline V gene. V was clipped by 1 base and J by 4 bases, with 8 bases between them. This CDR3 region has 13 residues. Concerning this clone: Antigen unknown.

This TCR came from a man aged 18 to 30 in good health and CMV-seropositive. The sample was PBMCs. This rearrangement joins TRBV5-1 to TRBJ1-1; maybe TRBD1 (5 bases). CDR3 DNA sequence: TGCGCCAGCAGCTTGTGGGGCGGCACTGAAGCTTTCTTT. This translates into CASSLWGGTEAFF.